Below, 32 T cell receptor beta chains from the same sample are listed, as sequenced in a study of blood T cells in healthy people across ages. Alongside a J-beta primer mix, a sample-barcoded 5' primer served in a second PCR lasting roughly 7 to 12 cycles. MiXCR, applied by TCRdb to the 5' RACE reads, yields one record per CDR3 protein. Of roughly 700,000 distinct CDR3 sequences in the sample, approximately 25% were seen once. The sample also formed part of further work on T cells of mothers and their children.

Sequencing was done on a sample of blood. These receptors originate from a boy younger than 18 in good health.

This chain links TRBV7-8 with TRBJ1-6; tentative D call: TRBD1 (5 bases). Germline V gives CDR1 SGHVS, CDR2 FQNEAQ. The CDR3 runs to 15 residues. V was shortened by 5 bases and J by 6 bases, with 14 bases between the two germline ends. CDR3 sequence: CASSPDGGSNSPLHF. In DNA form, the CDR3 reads TGTGCCAGCAGCCCAGACGGGGGTTCTAATTCACCCCTCCACTTT.

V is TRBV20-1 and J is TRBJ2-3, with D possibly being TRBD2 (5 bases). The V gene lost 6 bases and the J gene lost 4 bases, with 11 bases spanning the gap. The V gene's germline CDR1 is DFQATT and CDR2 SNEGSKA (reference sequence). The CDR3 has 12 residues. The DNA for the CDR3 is TGCAGTGCGAGCAGCGGTTCAGATACGCAGTATTTT. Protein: CSASSGSDTQYF.

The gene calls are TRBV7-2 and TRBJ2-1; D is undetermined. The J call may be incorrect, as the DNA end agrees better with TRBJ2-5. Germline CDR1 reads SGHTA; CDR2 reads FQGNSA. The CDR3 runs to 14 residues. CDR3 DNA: TGTGCCAGCAGCAACCCTTCCGAGTTTAGGACCCAGTACTTC. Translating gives CASSNPSEFRTQYF.

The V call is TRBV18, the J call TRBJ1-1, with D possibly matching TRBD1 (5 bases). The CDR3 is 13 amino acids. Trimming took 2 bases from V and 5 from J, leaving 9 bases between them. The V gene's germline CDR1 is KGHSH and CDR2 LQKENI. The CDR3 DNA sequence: TGTGCCAGCTCACCAGGCAGGGTGACTGAAGCTTTCTTT. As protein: CASSPGRVTEAFF.

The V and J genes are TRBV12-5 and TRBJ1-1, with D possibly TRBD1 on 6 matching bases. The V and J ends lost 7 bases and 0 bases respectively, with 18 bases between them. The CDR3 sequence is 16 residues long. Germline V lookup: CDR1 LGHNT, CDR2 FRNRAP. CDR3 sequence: CASAQDRSKMNTEAFF. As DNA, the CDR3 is TGTGCTAGTGCTCAAGACAGGAGCAAAATGAACACTGAAGCTTTCTTT.

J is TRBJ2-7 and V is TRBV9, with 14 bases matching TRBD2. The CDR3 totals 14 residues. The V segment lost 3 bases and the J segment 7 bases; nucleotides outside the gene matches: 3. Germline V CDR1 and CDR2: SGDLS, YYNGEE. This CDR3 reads CASSEGLAGGEQYF. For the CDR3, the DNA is TGTGCCAGCAGCGAAGGACTAGCGGGAGGTGAGCAGTACTTC. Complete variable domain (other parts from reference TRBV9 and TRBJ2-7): DSGVTQTPKHLITATGQRVTLRCSPRSGDLSVYWYQQSLDQGLQFLIQYYNGEERAKGNILERFSAQQFPDLHSELNLSSLELGDSALYFCASSEGLAGGEQYFGPGTRLTVT.

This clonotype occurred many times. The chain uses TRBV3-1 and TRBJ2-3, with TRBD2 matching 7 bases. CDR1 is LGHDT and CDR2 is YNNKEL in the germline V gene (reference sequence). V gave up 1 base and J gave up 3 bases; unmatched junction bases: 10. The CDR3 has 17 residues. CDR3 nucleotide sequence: TGTGCCAGCAGCCAAGGGCCTATAGCGGGTGAGACAGATACGCAGTATTTT. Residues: CASSQGPIAGETDTQYF.

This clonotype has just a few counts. CDR3 DNA: TGTGCCACCCCGCGGAGAAGCGGAGGTGGGTTAGAGACCCAGTACTTC. It specifies CATPRRSGGGLETQYF. J is TRBJ2-5 and V is TRBV7-9, with D tentatively TRBD2 (5 bases). CDR1 SEHNR and CDR2 FQNEAQ come from the germline V gene (reference sequence). The CDR3 consists of 16 residues. Trimming left V 10 bases short and J 4 bases short, with 25 bases between.

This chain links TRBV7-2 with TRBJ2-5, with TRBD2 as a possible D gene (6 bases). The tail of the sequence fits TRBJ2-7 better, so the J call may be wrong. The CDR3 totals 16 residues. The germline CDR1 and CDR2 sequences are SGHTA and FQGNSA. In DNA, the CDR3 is TGTGCCAGCAGCTCCACGCTAGCGCGGGTGGGCTACGAGCAGTACTTC. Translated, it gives CASSSTLARVGYEQYF.

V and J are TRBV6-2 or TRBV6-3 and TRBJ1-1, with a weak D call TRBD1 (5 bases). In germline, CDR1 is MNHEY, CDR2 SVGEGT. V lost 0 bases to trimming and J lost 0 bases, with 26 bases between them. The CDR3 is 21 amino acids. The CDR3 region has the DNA TGTGCCAGCAGTTACTCGTCGCCCGGGTCAGGACAATTCTTCATGAACACTGAAGCTTTCTTT. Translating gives CASSYSSPGSGQFFMNTEAFF.

The CDR3 loop reads CASSRLAGGLGTDTQYF. CDR3 in DNA: TGCGCCAGCAGCCGTCTAGCGGGGGGGCTGGGCACAGATACGCAGTATTTT. The rearrangement joins TRBV5-1 to TRBJ2-3; 12 bases align to TRBD2. Losses at the gene ends were 4 bases for V and 1 base for J; bases not matched to a gene: 7. The CDR3 runs to 17 residues. Germline V lookup: CDR1 SGHRS, CDR2 YFSETQ.

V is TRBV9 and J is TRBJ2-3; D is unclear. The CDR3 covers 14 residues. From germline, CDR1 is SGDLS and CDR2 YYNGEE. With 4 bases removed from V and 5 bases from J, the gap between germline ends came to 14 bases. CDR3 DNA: TGTGCCAGCAGCCCGGAAGTAGTTTTAGATACGCAGTATTTT. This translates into CASSPEVVLDTQYF.

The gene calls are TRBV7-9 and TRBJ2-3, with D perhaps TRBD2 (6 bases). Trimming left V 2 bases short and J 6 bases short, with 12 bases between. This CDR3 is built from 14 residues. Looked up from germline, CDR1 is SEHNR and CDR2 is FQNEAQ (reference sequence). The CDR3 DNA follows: TGTGCCAGCAGCTTAACCGGGAGTGGTGATACGCAGTATTTT. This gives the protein CASSLTGSGDTQYF.

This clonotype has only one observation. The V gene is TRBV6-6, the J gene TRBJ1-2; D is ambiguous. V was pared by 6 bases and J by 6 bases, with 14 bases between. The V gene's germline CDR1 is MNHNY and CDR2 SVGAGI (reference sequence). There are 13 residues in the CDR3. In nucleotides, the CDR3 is TGTGCCAGCAGGCTCACCGATGGTGATGGCTACACCTTC. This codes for CASRLTDGDGYTF.

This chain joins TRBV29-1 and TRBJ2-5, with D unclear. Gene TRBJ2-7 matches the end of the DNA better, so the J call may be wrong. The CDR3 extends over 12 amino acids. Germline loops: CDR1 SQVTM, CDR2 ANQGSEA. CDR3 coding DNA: TGCAGCGTTGAAGGATCGTGGGGCGAGCAGTACTTC. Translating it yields CSVEGSWGEQYF.

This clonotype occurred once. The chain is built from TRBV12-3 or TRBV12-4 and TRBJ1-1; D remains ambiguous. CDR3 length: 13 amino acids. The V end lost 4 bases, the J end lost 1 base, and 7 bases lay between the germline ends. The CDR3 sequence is CASSWGRNTEAFF. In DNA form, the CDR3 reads TGTGCCAGCAGTTGGGGTCGGAACACTGAAGCTTTCTTT.

CDR3 residues: CASSLLGRGPPYEQYF. Written as DNA, the CDR3 is TGTGCCAGCAGCTTATTGGGCAGGGGGCCTCCCTACGAGCAGTACTTC. This rearrangement joins TRBV7-3 to TRBJ2-7, with 8 bases lining up with TRBD1. The germline V gene encodes CDR1 SGHTA and CDR2 FQGTGA. The CDR3 contains 16 residues. J gave up 2 bases and V 2 bases, and 8 bases lay outside the gene matches.

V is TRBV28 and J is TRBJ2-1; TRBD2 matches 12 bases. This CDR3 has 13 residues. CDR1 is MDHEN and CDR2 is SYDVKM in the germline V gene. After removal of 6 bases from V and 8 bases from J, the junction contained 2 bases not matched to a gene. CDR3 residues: CASRRLAGDEQFF. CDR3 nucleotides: TGTGCCAGCAGACGACTAGCGGGAGATGAGCAGTTCTTC. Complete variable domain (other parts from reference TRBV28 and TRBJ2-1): DVKVTQSSRYLVKRTGEKVFLECVQDMDHENMFWYRQDPGLGLRLIYFSYDVKMKEKGDIPEGYSVSREKKERFSLILESASTNQTSMYLCASRRLAGDEQFFGPGTRLTVL.

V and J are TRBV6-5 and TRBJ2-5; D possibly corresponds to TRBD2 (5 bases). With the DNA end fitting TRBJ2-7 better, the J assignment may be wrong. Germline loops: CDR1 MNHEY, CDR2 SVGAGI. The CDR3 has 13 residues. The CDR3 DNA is TGTGCCAGCAGTTACTCACTAGGCTACGAGCAGTACTTC. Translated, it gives CASSYSLGYEQYF.

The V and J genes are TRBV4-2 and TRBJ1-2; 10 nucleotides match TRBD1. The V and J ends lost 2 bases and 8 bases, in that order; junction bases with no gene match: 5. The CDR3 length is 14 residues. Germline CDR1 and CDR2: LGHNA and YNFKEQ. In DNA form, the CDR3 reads TGTGCCAGCAGCCAACGTCTGGGACAGGGGGGCTACACCTTC. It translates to CASSQRLGQGGYTF.

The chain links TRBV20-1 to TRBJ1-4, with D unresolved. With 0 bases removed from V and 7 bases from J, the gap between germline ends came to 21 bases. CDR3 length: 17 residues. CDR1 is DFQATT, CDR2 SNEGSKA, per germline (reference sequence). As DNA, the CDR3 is TGCAGTGCTAGAGATCTTGAGGACGAACAGCAGGCTGAAAAACTGTTTTTT. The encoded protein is CSARDLEDEQQAEKLFF.

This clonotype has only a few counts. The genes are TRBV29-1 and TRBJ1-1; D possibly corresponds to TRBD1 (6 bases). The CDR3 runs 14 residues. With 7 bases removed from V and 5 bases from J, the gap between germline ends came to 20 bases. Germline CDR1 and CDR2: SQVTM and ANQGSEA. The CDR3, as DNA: TGCAGCGGGACAGACTCCGGAGGGGGTACTGAAGCTTTCTTT. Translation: CSGTDSGGGTEAFF.

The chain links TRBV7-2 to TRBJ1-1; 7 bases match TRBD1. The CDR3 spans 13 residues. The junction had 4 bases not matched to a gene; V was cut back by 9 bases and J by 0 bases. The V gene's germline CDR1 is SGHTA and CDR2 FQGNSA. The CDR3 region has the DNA TGTGCCAGTCAGGGACAGTTGAACACTGAAGCTTTCTTT. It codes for CASQGQLNTEAFF.

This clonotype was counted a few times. The CDR3 region is CATIGQGAIHTF. DNA of the CDR3: TGTGCCACGATCGGACAGGGGGCGATCCACACCTTC. The J gene is TRBJ1-2, the V gene TRBV28; 11 bases map to TRBD1. Germline V gene data show CDR1 as MDHEN and CDR2 as SYDVKM. The CDR3 length is 12 residues. Germline trimming cut 10 bases from V and 12 bases from J; bases unmatched to any gene: 10.

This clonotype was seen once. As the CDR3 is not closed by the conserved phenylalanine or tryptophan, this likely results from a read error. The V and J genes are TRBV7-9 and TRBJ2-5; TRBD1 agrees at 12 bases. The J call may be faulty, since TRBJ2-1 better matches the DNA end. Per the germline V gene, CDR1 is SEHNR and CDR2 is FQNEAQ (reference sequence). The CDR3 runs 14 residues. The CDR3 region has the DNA TGTGCCAGCACCACCGGGACAGGGGGCTTTGAGCAGTTCTTG. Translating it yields CASTTGTGGFEQFL.

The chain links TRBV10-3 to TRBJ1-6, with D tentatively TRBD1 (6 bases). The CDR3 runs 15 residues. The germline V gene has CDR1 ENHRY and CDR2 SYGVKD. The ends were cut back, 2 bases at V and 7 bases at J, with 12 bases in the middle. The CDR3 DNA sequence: TGTGCCATCAGTGAGGGCAGGGGTGAAAATTCACCCCTCCACTTT. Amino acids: CAISEGRGENSPLHF.

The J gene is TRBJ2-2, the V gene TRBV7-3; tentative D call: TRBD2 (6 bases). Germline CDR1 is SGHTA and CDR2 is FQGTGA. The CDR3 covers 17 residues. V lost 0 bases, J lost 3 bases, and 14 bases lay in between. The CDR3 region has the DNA TGTGCCAGCAGCTTAACAGGCGGGGAGTTCGACACCGGGGAGCTGTTTTTT. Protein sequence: CASSLTGGEFDTGELFF.

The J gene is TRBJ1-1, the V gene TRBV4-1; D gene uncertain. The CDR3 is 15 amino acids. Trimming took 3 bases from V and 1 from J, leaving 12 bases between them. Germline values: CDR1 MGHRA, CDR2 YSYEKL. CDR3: CASSHPGRRNTEAFF. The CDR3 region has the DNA TGCGCCAGCAGCCACCCCGGACGGAGGAACACTGAAGCTTTCTTT.

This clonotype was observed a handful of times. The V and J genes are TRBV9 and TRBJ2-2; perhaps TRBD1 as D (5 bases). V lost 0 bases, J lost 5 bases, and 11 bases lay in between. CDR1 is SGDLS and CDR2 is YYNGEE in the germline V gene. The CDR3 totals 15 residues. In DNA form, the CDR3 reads TGTGCCAGCAGCGTAGGAGCGAAGGGGACCGGGGAGCTGTTTTTT. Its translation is CASSVGAKGTGELFF.

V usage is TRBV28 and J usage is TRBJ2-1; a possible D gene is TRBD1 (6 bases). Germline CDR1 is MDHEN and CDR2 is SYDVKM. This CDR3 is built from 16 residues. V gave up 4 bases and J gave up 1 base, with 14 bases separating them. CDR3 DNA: TGTGCCAGCAGTTCAATAACACAGGGATCCTACAATGAGCAGTTCTTC. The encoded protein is CASSSITQGSYNEQFF.

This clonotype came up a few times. The CDR3 sequence is CASSFRGGTGELFF. CDR3 in DNA: TGCGCCAGCAGCTTTCGGGGGGGCACCGGGGAGCTGTTTTTT. J is TRBJ2-2 and V is TRBV5-1, with 8 bases lining up with TRBD2. The CDR3 is made up of 14 amino acids. CDR1 is SGHRS and CDR2 is YFSETQ in the germline V gene. The ends lost 2 bases at V and 4 bases at J; junction bases unmatched: 1.

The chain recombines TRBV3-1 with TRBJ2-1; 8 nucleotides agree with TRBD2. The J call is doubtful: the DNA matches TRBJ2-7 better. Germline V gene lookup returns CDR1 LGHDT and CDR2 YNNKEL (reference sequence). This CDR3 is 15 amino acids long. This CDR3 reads CASSQFPSGGDEQYF. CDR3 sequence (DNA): TGTGCCAGCAGCCAATTCCCCAGCGGGGGAGACGAGCAGTACTTC.